This entry describes one TCR beta chain. Its cognate antigen has yet to be identified. No quality values exist for individual bases; no much larger clone is one base distant. The sample's time point, from its label and the paper: after neoadjuvant nivolumab, at surgical resection. None of the patients had received prior systemic or radiation treatment, and all were newly diagnosed with stage II-IVA oral cavity squamous cell carcinoma. The cohort was composed of patients with HPV-negative, locally advanced oral cavity squamous cell carcinoma. No culture maintenance or expansion was done, as the peripheral blood mononuclear cells went straight to analysis. The samples were obtained from a longitudinal correlative study of a single-arm phase II trial testing neoadjuvant nivolumab in oral cavity squamous cell carcinoma. Subject-matched pre- and post-treatment PBMCs and tumors from three responders and three non-responders were subjected to genomic DNA-based TCRbeta sequencing. Peripheral blood mononuclear cells were collected once before nivolumab treatment and again after treatment, at the time of surgery. The Maxwell RSC DNA from Cells kit was used to isolate genomic DNA from PBMCs.

For deep sequencing, PBMC libraries mostly used roughly 0.5 ug of input genomic DNA, with six replicates for each sample. Following the manufacturer's instructions, the team built TCRbeta libraries using the immunoSEQ hsTCRbeta kit. Sequencing of the completed libraries took place using an Illumina NovaSeq 6000 S4 flow cell after they had been pooled to around 2.7 nM. In the source study's methods: The immunoSEQ Analyzer was used for raw data preprocessing and quality control. The analysis was restricted to productive rearrangements, with each unique CDR3 amino acid sequence defining a clonotype. Repertoire clonality was estimated as the Gini-Simpson index, which was calculated using the R package tcR. Student's t test was used to compare Gini indices, and Pearson correlation was used to assess associations with tumor size change. TCRdb took this table from immuneACCESS and kept in-frame rearrangements with V and J called. Such tables lack part of the clones; where checked against another copy, unresolved V genes explain under half of the gap, and the rest is unexplained. V and J calls and clone size are given by that table; D and trimming were obtained from the DNA. This sample has over 11,000 clones in its table, and around 66% of those were observed once. The ten biggest clones cover about 2.6% of the sample.

This sample is part of a study of neoadjuvant anti-PD-1 for oral cavity cancer (TCRdb year 2021). For the study in its entirety: Three to four biweekly doses of nivolumab at 3 mg/kg were mostly administered to patients before curative-intent surgical resection. A fourth nivolumab dose was given around day 43 to patients without progression, and definitive surgical resection was performed in those patients on days 50-56. A roughly 33% response rate was observed in the parent correlative cohort, in which about a dozen patients were included. Patients with complete response, partial response or stable disease by RECIST 1.1 were defined as responders, whereas patients with progression were defined as non-responders. The full study reports these points: After neoadjuvant nivolumab, significantly higher T cell clonality (Gini index) was found within PBMCs in non-responders than in responders. Higher pretreatment blood Treg/Th17 ratios correlated with higher pretreatment blood TCRbeta clonality and lower post-treatment tumor TCRbeta clonality. Only three patients per response group were included in the TCR analyses, and the authors called for validation in larger cohorts.

Trimming takes 0 bases off V and 2 bases off J; junction bases not matched to a gene: 0. In the germline V gene, CDR1 corresponds to SGDLS and CDR2 to YYNGEE. From cysteine to phenylalanine, the CDR3 is 14 amino acids long. Only CDR3 DNA remains: 42 bases, in frame from the first base. The chain is assembled from TRBV9 and TRBJ2-3; 7 nucleotides in the junction match TRBD2. The source was PBMCs, collected after nivolumab (anti-PD-1) treatment. This clonotype was sampled from a person aged 40 to 85 with oral cavity squamous cell carcinoma. In nucleotides, the sequence is TGTGCCAGCAGCGTAGGGGACTACACAGATACGCAGTATTTT. It encodes CASSVGDYTDTQYF. Supplemented by the reference TRBV9 and TRBJ2-3 proteins around the CDR3, the complete variable domain is DSGVTQTPKHLITATGQRVTLRCSPRSGDLSVYWYQQSLDQGLQFLIQYYNGEERAKGNILERFSAQQFPDLHSELNLSSLELGDSALYFCASSVGDYTDTQYFGPGTRLTVL.